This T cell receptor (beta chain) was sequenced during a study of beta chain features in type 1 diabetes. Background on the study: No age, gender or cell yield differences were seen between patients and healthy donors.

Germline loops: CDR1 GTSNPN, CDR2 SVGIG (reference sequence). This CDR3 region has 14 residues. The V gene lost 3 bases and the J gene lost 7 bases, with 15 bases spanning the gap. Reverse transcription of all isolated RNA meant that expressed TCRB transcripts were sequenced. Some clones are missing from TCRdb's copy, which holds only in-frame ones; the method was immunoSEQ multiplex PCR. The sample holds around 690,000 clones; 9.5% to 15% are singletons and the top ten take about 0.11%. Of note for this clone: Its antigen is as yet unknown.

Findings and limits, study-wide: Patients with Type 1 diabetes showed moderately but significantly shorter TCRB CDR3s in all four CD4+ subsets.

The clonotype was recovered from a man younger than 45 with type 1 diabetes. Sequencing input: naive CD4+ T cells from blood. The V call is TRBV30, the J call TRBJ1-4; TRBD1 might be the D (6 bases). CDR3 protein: CAWSIGGYLEKLFF. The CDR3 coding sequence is TGTGCCTGGAGCATAGGGGGATACCTTGAAAAACTGTTTTTT.